This TCR beta chain was sequenced during a study of T cell responses to AZD1222 COVID-19 vaccine. This CDR3 is built from 15 residues. The V and J ends lost 3 bases and 6 bases respectively, with 15 bases between them. The germline V gene encodes CDR1 SGHTS and CDR2 YDEGEE. Points from the study as a whole: Only a handful of AZD1222 recipients, more than 5 in all, had baseline seropositivity. All repertoire sampling was performed exclusively after the peak T cell response.

On this clone itself: The antigen remains unidentified.

The data were produced by immunoSEQ multiplex PCR, yet TCRdb's version contains in-frame clones alone and is incomplete. The sample shows roughly 120,000 clones, around 86% of them seen only once. The sequencing here drew on peripheral blood, taken on day 0 of AZD1222 vaccination. The receptor comes from an adult in good health. The chain joins TRBV5-8 to TRBJ1-4, with D possibly matching TRBD1 (5 bases). CDR3 loop: CASSSPGLGDEKLFF. Here the CDR3 DNA reads TGTGCCAGCAGCTCGCCGGGGTTAGGGGATGAAAAACTGTTTTTT.